The rows below give T cell receptor beta chains drawn from one sample of a study of CD8+ T cells in alopecia areata. Libraries were prepared by immunoSEQ multiplex PCR; TCRdb keeps only in-frame clonotypes and omits some of them. The sample yields under 150,000 clones, less than 70% seen once. The sample here was CD4+ T cells sorted from blood, taken at week 24, from a patient treated with tofacitinib. These receptors originate from a human donor with alopecia areata. Each CDR3 is given with its conserved first and last residue. D genes are given only for firm matches. Size is stated for part of the rows, as once, few or many counts, or as a class when the clone is expanded.

v_gene	d_gene	abundance	j_gene	CDR3aa	CDR3nt
TRBV27	NA	NA	TRBJ2-3	CASWVAGATDTQYF	TGTGCCAGCTGGGTAGCAGGAGCCACAGATACGCAGTATTTT
TRBV6-5	NA	NA	TRBJ2-1	CASSYSRGVGQFF	TGTGCCAGCAGTTACTCGAGGGGGGTAGGGCAGTTCTTC
TRBV27	NA	NA	TRBJ2-4	CATKDAGTSKNIQYF	TGTGCCACCAAAGACGCAGGGACGTCCAAAAACATTCAGTACTTC
TRBV5-5	NA	medium-sized	TRBJ1-1	CASSLVWIHTEAFF	TGTGCCAGCAGCTTGGTTTGGATCCACACTGAAGCTTTCTTT
TRBV2	NA	NA	TRBJ1-2	CASSEDSYGYTF	TGTGCCAGCAGTGAAGACAGCTATGGCTACACCTTC
TRBV19	NA	NA	TRBJ2-2	CASMDGANTGELFF	TGTGCCAGTATGGACGGGGCGAACACCGGGGAGCTGTTTTTT
TRBV5-6	NA	NA	TRBJ2-7	CASSFFQGTYEQYF	TGTGCCAGCAGCTTTTTTCAGGGGACCTACGAGCAGTACTTC
TRBV29-1	NA	NA	TRBJ2-7	CSVGESYEQYF	TGCAGCGTTGGTGAGTCTTACGAGCAGTACTTC
TRBV6-5	TRBD1	NA	TRBJ1-6	CASSYSGRGPAPLHF	TGTGCCAGCAGTTACTCTGGCAGGGGGCCGGCACCCCTCCACTTT
TRBV18	NA	NA	TRBJ2-6	CASSPWEVGGSGANVLTF	TGTGCCAGCTCACCGTGGGAAGTTGGCGGATCTGGGGCCAACGTCCTGACTTTC
TRBV30	NA	NA	TRBJ1-6	CASSARENSPLHF	TGTGCCTCCTCCGCGAGGGAGAATTCACCCCTCCACTTT
TRBV5-1	NA	NA	TRBJ1-1	CASSRQGTEAFF	TGCGCCAGCAGCCGTCAGGGCACTGAAGCTTTCTTT
TRBV29-1	NA	NA	TRBJ1-2	CSVSASDYGYTF	TGCAGCGTTTCCGCGTCCGACTATGGCTACACCTTC
TRBV7-2	NA	NA	TRBJ2-3	CASSLLRGGGTDTQYF	TGTGCCAGCAGCCTCCTGAGGGGGGGCGGCACAGATACGCAGTATTTT
TRBV30	NA	NA	TRBJ1-2	CAWSVLSGGKGGYTF	TGTGCCTGGAGTGTACTCTCCGGGGGGAAGGGTGGCTACACCTTC
TRBV5-1	NA	NA	TRBJ2-1	CASSLEGQDYNEQFF	TGCGCCAGCAGCTTAGAGGGGCAAGACTACAATGAGCAGTTCTTC
TRBV20-1	NA	NA	TRBJ1-2	CSALDSLYTF	TGCAGTGCTTTAGACAGTCTCTACACCTTC
TRBV4-1	NA	NA	TRBJ2-3	CASSQVGKRFTDTQYF	TGCGCCAGCAGCCAAGTCGGGAAAAGATTCACAGATACGCAGTATTTT
TRBV7-9	NA	NA	TRBJ2-5	CASSLGMRRQETQYF	TGTGCCAGCAGCTTAGGAATGAGGAGACAAGAGACCCAGTACTTC
TRBV30	NA	NA	TRBJ2-7	CAWSEKGPLTYEQYF	TGTGCCTGGAGTGAAAAGGGGCCCCTGACCTACGAGCAGTACTTC
TRBV2	TRBD1	NA	TRBJ1-5	CATRDSGPNQPQHF	TGTGCCACTAGGGACAGCGGGCCCAATCAGCCCCAGCATTTT
TRBV5-1	NA	NA	TRBJ2-4	CASSLGDSGSNIQYF	TGCGCCAGCAGCTTGGGGGACTCAGGCTCAAACATTCAGTACTTC
TRBV30	NA	NA	TRBJ1-5	CAWRAGKPGNQPQHF	TGTGCCTGGAGGGCGGGGAAGCCTGGGAATCAGCCCCAGCATTTT
TRBV30	NA	NA	TRBJ1-5	CAWSVDGNQPQHF	TGTGCCTGGAGTGTAGATGGGAATCAGCCCCAGCATTTT
TRBV4-3	TRBD1	NA	TRBJ2-7	CASSQDRGLREQYF	TGCGCCAGCAGCCAAGACAGGGGGCTGAGGGAGCAGTACTTC
TRBV7-2	NA	few	TRBJ2-1	CASSFPRSSGSYNEQFF	TGTGCCAGCAGCTTCCCCCGCAGTAGCGGTTCCTACAATGAGCAGTTCTTC
TRBV5-1	NA	NA	TRBJ2-5	CASSLMHGQETQYF	TGCGCCAGCAGCCTTATGCACGGTCAAGAGACCCAGTACTTC
TRBV6-1	NA	few	TRBJ2-3	CASSDPPDTQYF	TGTGCCAGCAGTGATCCCCCAGATACGCAGTATTTT
TRBV2	TRBD1	few	TRBJ1-1	CASSEARGRTEAFF	TGTGCCAGCAGTGAAGCAAGGGGGCGGACTGAAGCTTTCTTT
TRBV29-1	NA	few	TRBJ1-2	CSVEDLRVRYGYTF	TGCAGCGTTGAAGATCTGAGGGTACGCTATGGCTACACCTTC
TRBV29-1	NA	NA	TRBJ1-1	CSVKGGMNTEAFF	TGCAGCGTAAAGGGAGGGATGAACACTGAAGCTTTCTTT
TRBV29-1	TRBD1	once	TRBJ1-2	CSVSGQGGYGYTF	TGCAGCGTCTCCGGACAGGGTGGATATGGCTACACCTTC
TRBV7-9	NA	NA	TRBJ1-5	CASSFSNSNQPQHF	TGTGCCAGCAGCTTTAGTAATAGCAATCAGCCCCAGCATTTT
TRBV29-1	TRBD2	few	TRBJ2-5	CSATGTSGGTQYF	TGCAGCGCGACCGGGACTAGCGGGGGGACCCAGTACTTC
TRBV7-8	NA	NA	TRBJ1-1	CASSLPPRGSSANTEAFF	TGTGCCAGCAGCCTCCCCCCGCGGGGATCCAGTGCAAACACTGAAGCTTTCTTT
TRBV9	NA	NA	TRBJ1-1	CASSSRRDFTEAFF	TGTGCCAGCAGCAGTCGCAGGGATTTCACTGAAGCTTTCTTT
TRBV9	NA	NA	TRBJ1-5	CASSVDVGDQPQHF	TGTGCCAGCAGCGTAGATGTCGGGGATCAGCCCCAGCATTTT
TRBV11-1	NA	many	TRBJ2-6	CASSLNTLSGVGANVLTF	TGTGCCAGCAGCTTGAATACACTATCCGGAGTGGGGGCCAACGTCCTGACTTTC
TRBV2	TRBD2	few	TRBJ2-1	CASSPAGEQFF	TGTGCCAGCAGTCCAGCGGGGGAGCAGTTCTTC
TRBV30	NA	few	TRBJ1-2	CAWTRQLNYGYTF	TGTGCCTGGACCAGACAGTTAAACTATGGCTACACCTTC
TRBV29-1	NA	few	TRBJ2-5	CSVRRGLGETQYF	TGCAGCGTTCGGCGGGGGCTGGGGGAGACCCAGTACTTC
TRBV5-1	TRBD2	NA	TRBJ2-3	CASSLLDSGGADTQYF	TGCGCCAGCAGCTTGTTGGATAGCGGGGGTGCAGATACGCAGTATTTT
TRBV30	NA	NA	TRBJ1-1	CAWSVSSDTEAFF	TGTGCCTGGAGTGTATCAAGTGACACTGAAGCTTTCTTT
TRBV19	TRBD1	NA	TRBJ2-5	CASSMWDSQETQYF	TGTGCCAGTAGTATGTGGGACAGCCAAGAGACCCAGTACTTC
TRBV6-1	NA	NA	TRBJ2-1	CASSESYPRRGLLRYNEQFF	TGTGCCAGCAGTGAATCGTACCCGCGGAGGGGTCTTCTGCGTTACAATGAGCAGTTCTTC
TRBV5-6	NA	few	TRBJ2-2	CASSLVRDDTGELFF	TGTGCCAGCAGCTTGGTTAGAGATGACACCGGGGAGCTGTTTTTT
TRBV30	NA	once	TRBJ1-1	CAWSGPGGEAFF	TGTGCCTGGAGTGGGCCCGGGGGTGAAGCTTTCTTT
TRBV5-1	NA	NA	TRBJ2-7	CASSSGEEEQYF	TGCGCCAGCAGCTCTGGAGAGGAAGAGCAGTACTTC
TRBV4-1	TRBD1	once	TRBJ1-6	CASSQEPPGQGYNSPLHF	TGCGCCAGCAGCCAAGAGCCCCCGGGACAGGGGTATAATTCACCCCTCCACTTT
TRBV2	NA	NA	TRBJ2-1	CASRRQTYSGTGEQFF	TGTGCCAGCAGGAGGCAGACATATTCTGGTACTGGAGAGCAGTTCTTC
TRBV29-1	NA	NA	TRBJ2-6	CSVTVSGANVLTF	TGCAGCGTCACCGTCTCTGGGGCCAACGTCCTGACTTTC
TRBV29-1	NA	NA	TRBJ1-1	CSVRFVDREAFF	TGCAGCGTTCGGTTTGTGGACAGAGAAGCTTTCTTT
TRBV7-9	NA	NA	TRBJ2-6	CASRPMSFSGANVLTF	TGTGCCAGCAGGCCTATGAGTTTCTCTGGGGCCAACGTCCTGACTTTC
TRBV2	NA	few	TRBJ1-5	CASRADGRYQPQHF	TGTGCCAGCAGGGCGGACGGGAGATATCAGCCCCAGCATTTT